This T cell receptor beta chain was retrieved from a study of T cell responses to AZD1222 COVID-19 vaccine. The data were produced by immunoSEQ multiplex PCR, yet TCRdb's version contains in-frame clones alone and is incomplete. The sample yields some 120,000 clones, around 90% seen once. The CDR3 is 14 residues long. Germline trimming cut 6 bases from V and 5 bases from J; bases unmatched to any gene: 9. CDR1 is SNHLY and CDR2 is FYNNEI in the germline V gene. This specimen consisted of peripheral blood, obtained on day 0 of AZD1222 vaccination. The TCR sequence derives from an adult in good health. The V call is TRBV2, the J call TRBJ1-2; 7 positions agree with TRBD1. The CDR3 DNA sequence: TGTGCCAGCAGGGAGGGGACAGCAGGTTATGGCTACACCTTC. Encoded protein: CASREGTAGYGYTF.